This T cell receptor beta chain emerged from a study of T cells in Graves' hyperthyroidism and ophthalmopathy. It was at first hyperthyroidism diagnosis, before any ophthalmopathy symptoms, that the blood sample was taken. V lost 7 bases, J lost 1 base, and 1 base stayed unmatched. This CDR3 has 13 residues. Germline lookup yields CDR1 MNHNS and CDR2 SASEGT. Researchers amplified the TCR beta CDR3 regions from RNA transcripts. TCR CDR3 regions were first amplified by RT-PCR with HTBI primers. TCRdb reprocessed the multiplex PCR reads with MiXCR, giving one entry per CDR3 protein. The sample has roughly 380,000 distinct CDR3 sequences; approximately 12% are singletons.

The receptor was isolated from a man aged 30 to 39 with Graves' hyperthyroidism that later progressed to Graves' ophthalmopathy. The chain carries TRBV6-1 and TRBJ2-1; TRBD2 aligns across 7 bases. Sequencing input: blood. The CDR3 loop reads CASMGGSYNEQFF. CDR3 DNA: TGTGCCAGCATGGGGGGGTCCTACAATGAGCAGTTCTTC.